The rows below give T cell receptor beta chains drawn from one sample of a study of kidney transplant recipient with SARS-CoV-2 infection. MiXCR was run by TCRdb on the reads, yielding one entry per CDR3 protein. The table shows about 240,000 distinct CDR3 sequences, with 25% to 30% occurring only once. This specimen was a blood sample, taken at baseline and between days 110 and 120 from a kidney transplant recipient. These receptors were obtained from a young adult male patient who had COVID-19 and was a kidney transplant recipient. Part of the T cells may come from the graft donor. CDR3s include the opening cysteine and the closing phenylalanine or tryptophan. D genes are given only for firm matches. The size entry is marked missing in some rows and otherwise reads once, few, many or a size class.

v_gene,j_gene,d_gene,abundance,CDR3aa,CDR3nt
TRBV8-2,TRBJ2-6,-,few,CGNIVRITQSRANVLTF,TGTGGCAACATAGTCAGGATAACACAAAGTCGGGCCAACGTCCTGACTTTC
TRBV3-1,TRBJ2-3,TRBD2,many,CASSPPGLAGADTQYF,TGTGCCAGCAGCCCGCCGGGACTAGCGGGAGCAGATACGCAGTATTTT
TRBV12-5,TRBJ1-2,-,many,CASGGEVLQGKTYGYTF,TGTGCTAGTGGTGGAGAGGTTTTGCAGGGAAAGACCTATGGCTACACCTTC
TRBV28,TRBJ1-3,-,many,CASSLVTGNTIYF,TGTGCCAGCAGTTTAGTTACCGGAAACACCATATATTTT
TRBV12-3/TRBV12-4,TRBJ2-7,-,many,CASSRGRVLHEQYF,TGTGCCAGCAGTCGTGGCCGGGTTCTACACGAGCAGTACTTC
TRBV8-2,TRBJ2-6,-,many,CGNQTRITQSRANVLTF,TGTGGCAACCAGACCAGGATAACACAAAGTCGGGCCAACGTCCTGACTTTC
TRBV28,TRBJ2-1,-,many,CASTRGGGNEQFF,TGTGCCAGCACCAGGGGAGGGGGCAATGAGCAGTTCTTC
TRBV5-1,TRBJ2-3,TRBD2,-,CASSLDGPLAGGADTQYF,TGCGCCAGCAGCTTGGACGGTCCTCTAGCGGGAGGGGCAGATACGCAGTATTTT
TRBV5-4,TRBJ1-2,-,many,CASWSSVPGKTYGYTF,TGTGCCAGCTGGAGCTCCGTACCAGGAAAGACCTATGGCTACACCTTC
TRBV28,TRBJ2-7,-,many,CASSFTEGKYEQYF,TGTGCCAGCAGTTTCACAGAGGGTAAGTACGAGCAGTACTTC
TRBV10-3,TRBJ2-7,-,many,CAISDRTGRDEQYF,TGTGCCATCAGTGACCGAACAGGGAGAGACGAGCAGTACTTC
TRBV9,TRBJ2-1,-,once,CASSAGDSYNERFF,TGTGCCAGCAGCGCAGGTGACAGCTACAATGAGCGGTTCTTC
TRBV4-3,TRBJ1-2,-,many,CASSYATGRRKTYGYTF,TGCGCCAGCAGCTACGCGACAGGACGTCGAAAGACCTATGGCTACACCTTC
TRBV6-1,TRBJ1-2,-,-,CASSLVRECRKTYGYAF,TGTGCCAGCAGTCTCGTGCGGGAATGTAGAAAGACCTATGGCTACGCCTTC
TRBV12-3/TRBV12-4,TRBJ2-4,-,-,CASSLRGLAKNIQYF,TGTGCCAGCAGTTTAAGGGGTCTAGCCAAAAACATTCAGTACTTC
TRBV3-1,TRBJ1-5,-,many,CASSQGPNQPQHF,TGTGCCAGCAGCCAAGGGCCCAATCAGCCCCAGCATTTT
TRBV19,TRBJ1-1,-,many,CASSSRVNTEAFF,TGCGCCAGCAGCAGCAGGGTGAACACTGAAGCTTTCTTT